This entry concerns a single TCR beta chain. Its antigen remains unknown. Generated by immunoSEQ multiplex PCR, the TCRdb table keeps only in-frame clones and is missing some. The data contain 40,000 to 45,000 clones, 80% of them singletons. This specimen belongs to a study of OX40 agonist ivuxolimab in advanced cancers. As for the study in general: While on treatment, patients had intravenous ivuxolimab at 0.01 to 10 mg/kg every 2 weeks. Patients were 65% to 85% male with ages about 23 to 90, mean about 60.

Findings of the study overall: Partial responders at 0.1-3.0 mg/kg showed near-lowest clonal expansion.

Cycle 7 day 1, cycle 4 day 1, and baseline were the timepoints at which blood was sampled. This TCR was recovered from an adult with an advanced solid tumor such as melanoma, head and neck, liver or kidney cancer. The material was CD4+ or CD8+ T cells sorted from blood, obtained in a trial of the OX40 agonist ivuxolimab.

CDR3 in DNA: TGTGCCAGCAGCTTAAATAGGGTAGTCGGTGAAGCTTTCTTT. It encodes CASSLNRVVGEAFF. The chain joins TRBV7-2 to TRBJ1-1, with D hard to call. Germline V gene lookup returns CDR1 SGHTA and CDR2 FQGNSA. Between the trimmed V and J ends, which lost 2 bases and 7 bases, there was a span of 14 bases. There are 14 residues in the CDR3.